The T cell receptor (beta chain) under discussion was sequenced for a study of post-analysis software for immune sequencing data (dated by TCRdb to between 2015 and 2016). Some background on the complete study: Disease courses on record covered relapsing-remitting, secondary progressive and progressive-relapsing multiple sclerosis, though some patients had no subtype annotation. A subset of samples was prepared in parallel using single-end sample barcoding, then pooled and co-amplified after Illumina adapter ligation. The multiple sclerosis patient repertoires were compared with under 13 previously published healthy control repertoires from donors aged 6 to 25 years. What the research found in general, with its limitations: Direct clustering with F measure showed strong co-clustering of samples prepared in the same batch, prompting a batch-effect correction. The control group was slightly older than the multiple sclerosis patient group. Multiple sclerosis patients had significantly lower normalized Chao1 diversity than controls, a result that suggests substantial peripheral T-cell clonal expansion. Patients showed significantly higher frequencies than controls for roughly 5 TRBV segments, among them TRBV5-6, TRBV5-1 and TRBV20-1.

From the germline V gene, CDR1 is SNHLY and CDR2 is FYNNEI. Inclusive of the bounding cysteine and phenylalanine, the CDR3 is 10 residues long. CDR3 DNA is the only sequence kept; it has 30 bases, read in frame from the first base. Deletion took 1 base off V and 11 bases off J, with a span of 5 bases between the germline ends. In its sample, this clonotype was seen once. Its cognate antigen has yet to be identified. Base quality data are lacking; no much larger clone is found one base away. Preparation of the library involved PCR. The reads were generated on an Illumina HiSeq 2500. Unique molecular identifiers were incorporated into TCR beta cDNA libraries to reduce PCR and sequencing biases. Per 1 to 10 million input T cells, approximately 500,000 cDNA molecules were obtained, such that each molecule approximated one T cell. The same protocol used for the earlier healthy control dataset was applied to prepare and sequence the patient libraries. Samples belonging to the same batch were prepared together, multiplexed and sequenced on a shared HiSeq lane. The authors' analysis ran thus. MIGEC was used to process the raw barcoded reads, and molecular identifier groups with only a single read were discarded before consensus assembly and CDR3 extraction. VDJtools was used for post-analysis of the clonotype tables, and diversity was normalized by down-sampling every dataset to the size of the smallest sample. In repertoire overlap clustering, CDR3 amino acid sequences, but not nucleotide sequences, were matched to correct batch-related cross-sample contamination. TCRdb ran its own pipeline on the public reads, namely fastp trimming at Q25 and MiXCR clone calling, and kept in-frame beta chains. CDR3 protein duplicates are merged, each entry listing the most common genes and DNA. V and J calls and clone size were set by TCRdb, not the authors. The sample includes some 370,000 distinct CDR3 sequences, with 30% to 45% observed a single time. Roughly 13% of the sample lies in the top ten.

To demonstrate the VDJtools post-analysis software, TCR beta repertoires were profiled from the peripheral blood of 13 young patients with multiple sclerosis. The multiple sclerosis patients were children and adolescents ranging in age from 6 to 15 years. The rearranged chain carries TRBV2 and TRBJ1-1; no confident D gene assignment can be made. The specimen was blood. The TCR was taken from a girl under 18 with multiple sclerosis. The sequenced DNA: TGTGCCAGCAGTGAAGTGCAGGCTTTCTTT. Its coded protein is CASSEVQAFF.